This T cell receptor beta chain came from a study of technical replicates of blood from a few donors. This clone was seen just once. CDR3 size: 13 residues. Germline lookup yields CDR1 MDHEN and CDR2 SYDVKM. V was clipped by 8 bases and J by 7 bases; unmatched bases: 11. Method: immunoSEQ multiplex PCR; TCRdb's copy keeps in-frame clones and lacks some. The table lists more than 65,000 clones, around 92% of them singletons. Material: T cells isolated from PBMCs. The chain has TRBV28 and TRBJ2-7; 7 nucleotides agree with TRBD1. This clonotype originated in a human donor in good health. Some clones in this sample may be carry-over from other donors' samples. The CDR3 protein is CASLDRSFREQYF. The DNA of the CDR3 is TGTGCCAGCCTGGACAGGAGCTTCAGGGAGCAGTACTTC.